Listed here is a single T cell receptor beta chain. Its antigen is still unknown. Profiled with immunoSEQ multiplex PCR; TCRdb holds only in-frame clones, not every one. This table holds about 140,000 clones, over 90% found once. The record originates from a study of CD4+ T cells in melanoma. Broader study findings: CD8+ T cell, macrophage and B cell function reportedly correlated with neoantigen-specific CD4+ T cells.

The CDR3 runs 15 residues. Germline CDR1 reads SGHRS; CDR2 reads YFSETQ. V was pared by 0 bases and J by 0 bases, with 6 bases between. The sequence was collected from a human donor with melanoma. This chain connects TRBV5-1 to TRBJ1-4; a possible D gene is TRBD1 (5 bases). The CDR3, as DNA: TGCGCCAGCAGCTTGGACAGGCCAACTAATGAAAAACTGTTTTTT. Its translation is CASSLDRPTNEKLFF.